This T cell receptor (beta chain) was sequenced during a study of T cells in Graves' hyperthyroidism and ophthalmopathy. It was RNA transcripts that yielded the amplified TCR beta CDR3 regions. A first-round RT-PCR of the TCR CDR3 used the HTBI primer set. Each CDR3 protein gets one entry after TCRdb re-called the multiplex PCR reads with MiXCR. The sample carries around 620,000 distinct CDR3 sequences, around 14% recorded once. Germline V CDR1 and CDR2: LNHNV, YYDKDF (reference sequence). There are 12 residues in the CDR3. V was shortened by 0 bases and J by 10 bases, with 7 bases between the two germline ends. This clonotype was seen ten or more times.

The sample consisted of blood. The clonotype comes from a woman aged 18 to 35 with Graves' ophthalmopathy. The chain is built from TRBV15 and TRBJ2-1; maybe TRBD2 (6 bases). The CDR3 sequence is CATSREGREQFF. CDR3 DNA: TGTGCCACCAGCAGAGAAGGGAGGGAGCAGTTCTTC.